The subject of this entry is one T cell receptor (beta chain). The antigen is undetermined. This sample was included in a study of CD8 T cells in ankylosing spondylitis. Study observations and caveats: There was a TCR beta motif, made of fewer than 10 highly homologous variants, that appeared characteristic of ankylosing spondylitis blood. Certain motif variants had earlier been reported in reactive arthritis synovial fluid and blood.

CDR3 length: 15 residues. Germline CDR1 SGHRS, CDR2 YFSETQ. V lost 1 base, J lost 5 bases, and 12 bases lay in between. One entry per CDR3 protein, called by TCRdb with MiXCR from the 5' RACE reads. The sample comprises roughly 180,000 distinct CDR3 sequences, 11% of which are singletons, and 29% rests with the top ten. This chain links TRBV5-1 with TRBJ2-2, with D unclear. The origin of this receptor is a male donor with ankylosing spondylitis or in good health (not recorded which). The material sequenced was blood, either unsorted or a sorted T cell fraction (not recorded which). The CDR3 spells CASSLRLRGTGELFF. CDR3 bases: TGCGCCAGCAGCTTGCGGCTCCGTGGGACCGGGGAGCTGTTTTTT.